Listed below are T cell receptor beta chains from one sample, sequenced in a study of tumor-infiltrating lymphocytes in primary liver carcinoma. MiXCR, applied by TCRdb to the multiplex PCR reads, yields one record per CDR3 protein. The sample holds some 32,000 distinct CDR3 sequences, 60% to 85% seen once. The sample taken for sequencing was liver tumor tissue from sampling region 5. The receptors originated from a man aged 35 to 55 with primary liver carcinoma and hepatitis B virus infection. CDR3s include the opening cysteine and the closing phenylalanine or tryptophan. The D gene is left open where the match is weak. The size field is filled for only some rows; it gives once, few, many or a size class.

>NA|NA|TRBV11-2|TRBJ2-3
CASSLELYTDRQYF
TGTGCCAGCAGCTTAGAGCTTTACACCGATAGACAGTATTTT
>TRBD1|NA|TRBV5-1|TRBJ2-7
CASSQGTGTLEQYF
TGCGCCAGCAGTCAAGGGACAGGGACCCTCGAGCAGTACTTC
>NA|once|TRBV11-2|TRBJ1-4
CVSSRSPGGTNEKLFF
TGTGTCAGCAGCAGGAGTCCAGGAGGAACAAATGAAAAGCTGTTTTTC
>NA|many|TRBV5-1|TRBJ2-7
CASSSRGPMDEQYF
TGCGCCAGCAGCTCCCGAGGGCCTATGGACGAGCAGTACTTC
>TRBD1|NA|TRBV6-2/TRBV6-3|TRBJ1-5
CARNQAGTVSNQPQHF
TGTGCACGCAACCAAGCCGGGACAGTTAGCAATCAGCCCCAGCATTTT
>TRBD2|NA|TRBV14|TRBJ2-1
CDSSRGLARNEQFF
TGTGACAGCAGCCGGGGACTAGCGCGAAATGAGCAGTTCTTC
>TRBD1|once|TRBV11-1|TRBJ2-1
CASSLADRAYCKKQFF
TGTGCCAGCAGCTTAGCGGACAGGGCGTACTGCAAAAAGCAGTTCTTC
>NA|few|TRBV24-1|TRBJ2-2
CATSGGYTGKLFF
TGTGCCACCAGTGGTGGGTACACCGGGAAGCTGTTTTTT
>NA|NA|TRBV12-3/TRBV12-4|TRBJ2-7
CASSRGTWGSYEQYF
TGTGCCAGCAGTAGGGGAACATGGGGCTCCTACGAGCAGTACTTC
>TRBD2|NA|TRBV7-9|TRBJ2-7
CASSGATSGNQRPYERYF
TGTGCCAGCAGCGGCGCGACTAGCGGGAACCAGCGTCCCTACGAGCGGTACTTC
>TRBD2|NA|TRBV28|TRBJ2-7
CASSPPEGLAASYEQHF
TGTGCCAGCAGCCCCCCAGAGGGACTAGCGGCTTCCTACGAGCAGCACTTC
>NA|NA|TRBV5-1|TRBJ2-1
CASSISETTYNEQFF
TGCGCCAGCAGTATCTCCGAGACCACCTACAATGAGCAGTTCTTC
>TRBD2|NA|TRBV10-3|TRBJ2-1
CAISGRLANYKSSSYNEQFF
TGTGCCATCAGTGGGCGACTAGCGAATTATAAAAGTAGCTCCTACAATGAGCAGTTCTTC
>NA|NA|TRBV5-6|TRBJ2-7
CASSLRGSLHEQYF
TGTGCCAGTAGCCTCCGGGGCAGCCTACACGAGCAGTACTTC
>TRBD1|NA|TRBV6-1|TRBJ2-7
CVSRVGTGGHNEQYF
TGTGTCAGCAGAGTCGGGACAGGGGGGCACAATGAGCAGTACTTC
>NA|NA|TRBV6-6|TRBJ2-7
CASGDSGRVYEQCF
TGTGCCAGCGGTGATTCAGGCAGGGTCTACGAGCAGTGCTTC
>NA|NA|TRBV4-1|TRBJ2-2
CASNDLDRGLTWGLFF
TGCGCCAGCAACGATCTGGATAGGGGGTTAACCTGGGGGCTGTTTTTT
>NA|NA|TRBV11-1|TRBJ2-1
CASSLGIGTEQFF
TGTGCCAGCAGCTTAGGGATCGGGACTGAGCAGTTCTTC
>NA|NA|TRBV11-3|TRBJ2-1
CDSSSGGPSSYNEQFF
TGTGACAGCAGTTCAGGCGGCCCGAGCTCCTACAATGAGCAGTTCTTC
>NA|NA|TRBV6-1|TRBJ1-5
CASSEEEGREGNQPQHF
TGTGCCAGTAGTGAAGAGGAGGGGCGCGAAGGCAATCAGCCCCAGCATTTT
>TRBD2|NA|TRBV4-2|TRBJ2-7
CVSSHGTSGAGEQYF
TGTGTCAGCAGCCACGGGACTAGCGGAGCCGGCGAGCAGTATTTC
>NA|NA|TRBV28|TRBJ2-4
CASSSVSGPRLSNIQYF
TGTGCCAGCAGTTCAGTTTCAGGGCCCCGGCTCTCGAACATTCAGTACTTC
>NA|medium-sized|TRBV29-1|TRBJ1-4
CSVRGGSGEKLFF
TGCAGCGTGAGGGGAGGGTCGGGTGAAAAACTGTTTTTT
>NA|medium-sized|TRBV30|TRBJ1-4
CAWSRTENEKLFF
TGTGCCTGGAGCAGAACAGAAAATGAAAAACTGTTTTTT
>TRBD2|NA|TRBV20-1|TRBJ2-3
CSATSRGGRAKGTQYF
TGCAGTGCTACCTCGAGGGGCGGGAGGGCCAAAGGTACGCAGTATTTT
>TRBD1|once|TRBV4-3|TRBJ1-6
CASSLDREDSSLHF
TGCGCCAGTAGCCTGGACAGGGAGGATTCATCCCTCCACTTT
>NA|NA|TRBV18|TRBJ1-1
CASSPLTMVNRANTEAFF
TGTGCCAGCTCACCTCTCACGATGGTTAACAGGGCGAACACTGAAGCTTTCTTT
>NA|NA|TRBV6-6|TRBJ2-1
CASSYSRETGSKPEQFF
TGTGCCAGCAGTTACTCAAGGGAGACTGGCTCTAAGCCTGAGCAGTTCTTC
>TRBD2|NA|TRBV13|TRBJ2-2
CASTIGGRALRSGELFF
TGTGCCAGCACCATCGGCGGGAGGGCCTTACGGTCCGGGGAGCTGTTTTTT
>TRBD1|once|TRBV5-5|TRBJ2-1
CANSPGQGSYTEHFF
TGCGCCAACAGCCCTGGACAGGGTTCCTACACTGAGCACTTCTTC
>TRBD2|many|TRBV11-3|TRBJ2-1
CASSNRLAGGPVGEQFF
TGTGCCAGCAGCAACCGACTAGCGGGAGGGCCGGTGGGTGAGCAGTTCTTC
>NA|many|TRBV28|TRBJ2-7
CASSLGGHVSYEQYF
TGTGCCAGCAGTTTGGGGGGGCATGTTTCCTACGAGCAGTACTTC
>NA|many|TRBV7-3|TRBJ2-2
CASSLYQGSGELFF
TGTGCCAGCAGCTTATACCAGGGAAGCGGGGAGCTGTTTTTT
>NA|NA|TRBV9|TRBJ1-6
CGSSVTENSPLHF
TGTGGCAGCAGTGTAACGGAAAATTCACCCCTCCACTTT
>NA|NA|TRBV11-2|TRBJ2-1
CASSLYRLIGVQFF
TGTGCCAGCAGCTTATACCGGCTAATTGGTGTGCAATTCTTC
>TRBD2|NA|TRBV6-2/TRBV6-3|TRBJ2-3
CSSSYLPSGSSTDTQYF
TGTTCCAGCAGTTACCTTCCTAGCGGGTCTAGCACAGATACGCAGTATTTC
>NA|many|TRBV5-6|TRBJ1-1
CASSLLQGRTEAFF
TGTGCCAGCAGCCTGCTACAGGGACGCACTGAAGCTTTCTTT
>NA|medium-sized|TRBV6-1|TRBJ2-6
CASSGTADGANVLTF
TGTGCCAGCAGTGGGACGGCCGATGGGGCCAACGTCCTGACTTTC
>NA|NA|TRBV28|TRBJ2-5
CASSLWAGMEAQYF
TGTGCCAGTAGTTTATGGGCGGGGATGGAGGCCCAGTACTTC
>NA|NA|TRBV12-3/TRBV12-4|TRBJ2-2
CASNEGGILTGELFF
TGTGCCAGTAATGAAGGGGGAATTTTAACCGGGGAGCTGTTTTTT
>NA|NA|TRBV29-1|TRBJ2-1
CSVPRTGGLNEQLF
TGCAGCGTTCCTAGGACAGGAGGGCTTAATGAGCAGCTCTTC
>NA|NA|TRBV4-3|TRBJ2-2
CASSQSLEGNPGELFF
TGCGCCAGCAGCCAAAGCCTAGAAGGGAACCCCGGGGAGCTGTTTTTT
>NA|NA|TRBV6-5|TRBJ2-1
CANRDSYIEQFF
TGTGCCAACCGGGACTCCTACATTGAGCAGTTCTTC
>NA|NA|TRBV2|TRBJ2-7
CASSESRAVSYELYF
TGTGCCAGCAGTGAGAGCAGGGCAGTCTCCTACGAGCTGTACTTC
>TRBD2|many|TRBV7-3|TRBJ2-1
CASSEGRGGYNEQFF
TGTGCCAGCAGTGAGGGGAGGGGAGGGTACAATGAGCAGTTCTTC
>NA|NA|TRBV6-1|TRBJ2-3
CASCSHISERGYF
TGTGCCAGCTGCAGCCATATATCGGAGAGGGGGTATTTT
>NA|few|TRBV28|TRBJ1-6
CASTYDRLVPPHF
TGTGCCAGCACCTACGACAGACTGGTCCCCCCCCACTTT
>TRBD2|NA|TRBV4-2|TRBJ2-7
CTTSGKPGLAGGPHEQYF
TGTACCACAAGTGGAAAACCGGGACTAGCGGGAGGGCCACACGAGCAGTACTTC
>NA|NA|TRBV10-3|TRBJ1-5
CAISEYEGAQSQHF
TGTGCCATCAGTGAATATGAGGGCGCTCAGTCCCAGCATTTT
>NA|NA|TRBV5-4|TRBJ1-6
CASSEYNTPRHF
TGTGCCAGCAGCGAGTATAATACACCCCGCCACTTT
>NA|many|TRBV10-3|TRBJ1-1
CAISEGHATLNTEAFF
TGTGCCATCAGTGAGGGTCATGCCACTTTGAACACTGAAGCTTTCTTT